This T cell receptor beta chain was captured by sequencing in a study of identical twins. This clonotype was found a few times. As yet, its antigen is unknown. Via MiXCR, TCRdb re-called the 5' RACE reads, giving one row per CDR3 protein. The sample records 450,000 or so distinct CDR3 sequences, approximately 14% being singletons. V shed 2 bases and J shed 7 bases, with 12 bases lying between them. The CDR3 has 14 residues. Germline assignment: CDR1 SEHNR and CDR2 FQNEAQ (reference sequence). Study outcomes and limitations: Conclusions were based on cross-sectional statistical analysis, without following the same donors. Monozygotic twin pairs showed more out-of-frame TCR alpha sharing than models estimated. Twins shared out-of-frame alpha sequences with excess low generation probability. Cord blood's abundant beta clonotypes had fewer insertions, unlike memory repertoires.

These same data were also listed under a study on yellow fever vaccine responses in identical twins.

Sequenced input: CD4+ T cells sorted from blood. The chain couples TRBV7-9 to TRBJ1-5, with D uncertain. The TCR comes from a woman aged 18-29 years in good health. The CDR3 loop is CASSLTGKGQPQHF. For the CDR3, the DNA is TGTGCCAGCAGCTTAACGGGGAAAGGACAGCCCCAGCATTTT. Based on the CDR3 plus reference TRBV7-9 and TRBJ1-5, the full variable domain is DTGVSQNPRHKITKRGQNVTFRCDPISEHNRLYWYRQTLGQGPEFLTYFQNEAQLEKSRLLSDRFSAERPKGSFSTLEIQRTEQGDSAMYLCASSLTGKGQPQHFGDGTRLSIL.